These T cell receptor beta chains were read from a single sample in a study of cytomegalovirus exposure and HLA in healthy donors. Data came from immunoSEQ multiplex PCR; TCRdb stores just in-frame clones and leaves some out. The table shows around 140,000 clones, with approximately 82% occurring only once. Sequenced input: PBMCs. The source is a woman aged 55-75 years in good health and CMV-seropositive. Both conserved end residues are part of each CDR3. Each record gives: D gene, J gene, V gene, clone size, CDR3 protein, CDR3 DNA. The D gene is left open where the match is weak. The listing skips clone size in some rows; elsewhere it reads once, few, many or a size class.

TRBD1	TRBJ2-7	TRBV19	NA	CASSGPSTGSSYEQYF	TGTGCCAGTAGTGGGCCCTCGACAGGGAGCTCCTACGAGCAGTACTTC
NA	TRBJ2-2	TRBV5-1	NA	CASSLAYRYSGELFF	TGCGCCAGCAGCTTGGCCTATAGGTACAGCGGGGAGCTGTTTTTT
TRBD2	TRBJ2-7	TRBV6-6	NA	CASQSMGLADYEQYF	TGTGCCAGCCAATCGATGGGACTAGCGGACTACGAGCAGTACTTC
TRBD1	TRBJ2-7	TRBV6-5	NA	CASASQTGGREQYF	TGTGCCAGTGCCTCCCAGACAGGGGGCCGCGAGCAGTACTTC
NA	TRBJ2-7	TRBV28	NA	CASSSMGGRGGEQYF	TGTGCCAGCAGTAGCATGGGGGGTAGGGGCGGCGAGCAGTACTTC
NA	TRBJ2-1	TRBV29-1	NA	CSVALTDEQFF	TGCAGCGTTGCACTCACCGATGAGCAGTTCTTC
NA	TRBJ1-1	TRBV18	NA	CASSLYDSNTEAFF	TGTGCCAGCTCACTGTACGACAGCAACACTGAAGCTTTCTTT
TRBD1	TRBJ2-3	TRBV7-6	few	CASSASGTGAPDTQYF	TGTGCCAGCAGCGCCTCCGGGACAGGGGCTCCTGATACGCAGTATTTT
TRBD1	TRBJ2-1	TRBV19	NA	CATQGQPSYNEQFF	TGTGCCACCCAGGGACAGCCCTCCTACAATGAGCAGTTCTTC
NA	TRBJ1-1	TRBV30	once	CAWSEQREEAFF	TGTGCCTGGAGCGAACAAAGGGAGGAAGCTTTCTTT
NA	TRBJ2-4	TRBV11-3	NA	CASSPRGEWSIQYF	TGTGCCAGCAGTCCCAGGGGGGAGTGGAGCATTCAGTACTTC
NA	TRBJ2-7	TRBV21-1	once	CASSKEETGTLGYEQYF	TGTGCCAGCAGCAAAGAAGAGACCGGGACTCTTGGGTACGAGCAGTACTTC
TRBD2	TRBJ2-1	TRBV9	few	CASSVEGLAGYNEQFF	TGTGCCAGCAGCGTAGAGGGACTAGCGGGGTACAATGAGCAGTTCTTC
TRBD1	TRBJ1-5	TRBV27	NA	CASKGEGQGLWQPQHF	TGTGCCAGCAAAGGCGAGGGACAGGGTCTTTGGCAGCCCCAGCATTTT
TRBD1	TRBJ2-7	TRBV10-2	NA	CASSEGPGTGAYEQYF	TGCGCCAGCAGTGAGGGCCCAGGGACAGGGGCGTACGAGCAGTACTTC
TRBD1	TRBJ2-2	TRBV29-1	NA	CSVESGQGYGGELFF	TGCAGCGTTGAATCGGGACAGGGTTATGGCGGGGAGCTGTTTTTT
TRBD1	TRBJ1-2	TRBV9	NA	CASSVAKTGAVNYGYTF	TGTGCCAGCAGCGTAGCTAAAACAGGGGCTGTCAACTATGGCTACACCTTC
NA	TRBJ1-1	TRBV7-6	NA	CASSLEQGPTEAFF	TGTGCCAGCAGCTTAGAGCAGGGGCCCACTGAAGCTTTCTTT
NA	TRBJ1-3	TRBV7-2	NA	CASSTFLGRVSGNTIYF	TGTGCCAGCAGTACCTTCTTGGGCCGAGTCTCTGGAAACACCATATATTTT